This T cell receptor (beta chain) comes out of a study of technical replicates of blood from a few donors. Data came from immunoSEQ multiplex PCR; TCRdb stores just in-frame clones and leaves some out. The table has some 70,000 clones, about 89% seen once. Germline values: CDR1 WSHSY, CDR2 SAAADI. The V and J ends lost 3 bases and 7 bases, in that order; junction bases with no gene match: 11. The CDR3 covers 16 residues. The chain joins TRBV10-2 to TRBJ1-5; the match to TRBD1 covers 8 bases. This TCR was sampled from a human donor in good health. Some clones in this sample may be carry-over from other donors' samples. Sequencing was carried out using PBMCs. The CDR3 DNA sequence: TGCGCCAGCAGTGATCGTGCGGTACAGGGGGGCCAGCCCCAGCATTTT. Translating it yields CASSDRAVQGGQPQHF.